A selection of T cell receptor beta chains follows, all from one sample in a study of OX40 agonist ivuxolimab in advanced cancers. The method was immunoSEQ multiplex PCR; TCRdb's version includes in-frame clones alone and lacks a portion of them. The sample yields approximately 49,000 clones, around 83% seen once. The specimen was CD4+ or CD8+ T cells sorted from blood, collected in a trial of the OX40 agonist ivuxolimab. The receptors were sampled from an adult with an advanced solid tumor such as melanoma, head and neck, liver or kidney cancer. Both conserved end residues are part of each CDR3. The D gene is left open where the match is weak. Rows may omit the clone size; those that give it use once, few, many or a size class.

v_gene: TRBV19
j_gene: TRBJ1-1
d_gene: -
abundance: few
CDR3aa: CASSPSGETEAFF
CDR3nt: TGTGCCAGTAGCCCTTCGGGGGAAACTGAAGCTTTCTTT

v_gene: TRBV10-3
j_gene: TRBJ2-1
d_gene: -
abundance: -
CDR3aa: CAISELERSSYNEQFF
CDR3nt: TGTGCCATCAGTGAACTCGAGCGCAGCTCCTACAATGAGCAGTTCTTC

v_gene: TRBV2
j_gene: TRBJ1-4
d_gene: -
abundance: -
CDR3aa: CASSMRQVPNEKLFF
CDR3nt: TGTGCCAGCAGTATGCGACAGGTCCCTAATGAAAAACTGTTTTTT

v_gene: TRBV5-4
j_gene: TRBJ2-7
d_gene: -
abundance: -
CDR3aa: CASSPGLPGRGGYEQYF
CDR3nt: TGTGCCAGCAGCCCAGGACTACCGGGACGTGGGGGCTACGAGCAGTACTTC

v_gene: TRBV28
j_gene: TRBJ2-1
d_gene: -
abundance: -
CDR3aa: CASSLGGGPYNEQFF
CDR3nt: TGTGCCAGCAGCTTGGGCGGAGGCCCCTACAATGAGCAGTTCTTC

v_gene: TRBV5-1
j_gene: TRBJ2-7
d_gene: -
abundance: -
CDR3aa: CASSLEPGRPYEQYF
CDR3nt: TGCGCCAGCAGCTTGGAGCCAGGGCGGCCCTACGAGCAGTACTTC

v_gene: TRBV5-1
j_gene: TRBJ2-7
d_gene: -
abundance: -
CDR3aa: CASSLEGRNDEQYF
CDR3nt: TGCGCCAGCAGCTTGGAGGGCAGGAACGACGAGCAGTACTTC

v_gene: TRBV19
j_gene: TRBJ2-1
d_gene: -
abundance: -
CDR3aa: CASADRRHLTGSEQFF
CDR3nt: TGTGCCAGTGCTGACCGGCGGCATCTTACGGGCTCTGAGCAGTTCTTC

v_gene: TRBV28
j_gene: TRBJ2-4
d_gene: TRBD1
abundance: -
CDR3aa: CASSWGGQGIIQYF
CDR3nt: TGTGCCAGCAGTTGGGGGGGACAGGGGATCATTCAGTACTTC

v_gene: TRBV6-5
j_gene: TRBJ1-5
d_gene: TRBD1
abundance: -
CDR3aa: CASSPDRGHGQPQHF
CDR3nt: TGTGCCAGCAGTCCCGACAGGGGGCATGGTCAGCCCCAGCATTTT

v_gene: TRBV27
j_gene: TRBJ2-5
d_gene: TRBD2
abundance: -
CDR3aa: CASSQDNFLLLAGTQETQYF
CDR3nt: TGTGCCAGCAGTCAGGATAACTTTTTATTATTAGCGGGGACCCAAGAGACCCAGTACTTC

v_gene: TRBV7-8
j_gene: TRBJ2-7
d_gene: -
abundance: -
CDR3aa: CASSPGGRSYEQYF
CDR3nt: TGTGCCAGCAGTCCGGGCGGGCGCTCCTACGAGCAGTACTTC

v_gene: TRBV30
j_gene: TRBJ1-2
d_gene: -
abundance: -
CDR3aa: CAWSSAYGYTF
CDR3nt: TGTGCCTGGAGCAGCGCCTATGGCTACACCTTC

v_gene: TRBV19
j_gene: TRBJ1-5
d_gene: -
abundance: once
CDR3aa: CASTDPYSNQPQHF
CDR3nt: TGTGCCAGTACCGACCCGTATAGCAATCAGCCCCAGCATTTT

v_gene: TRBV19
j_gene: TRBJ1-4
d_gene: -
abundance: -
CDR3aa: CASSKTREKLFF
CDR3nt: TGTGCCAGTAGTAAAACAAGAGAAAAACTGTTTTTT

v_gene: TRBV28
j_gene: TRBJ2-7
d_gene: TRBD2
abundance: -
CDR3aa: CATGGGAYEQYF
CDR3nt: TGTGCCACCGGGGGGGGAGCCTACGAGCAGTACTTC

v_gene: TRBV4-1
j_gene: TRBJ2-5
d_gene: -
abundance: -
CDR3aa: CASSQDRYQIGGETQYF
CDR3nt: TGCGCCAGCAGCCAAGACAGATACCAGATTGGGGGAGAGACCCAGTACTTC

v_gene: TRBV5-1
j_gene: TRBJ2-2
d_gene: -
abundance: -
CDR3aa: CASSLAQGNTGELFF
CDR3nt: TGCGCCAGCAGCTTGGCCCAGGGGAACACCGGGGAGCTGTTTTTT

v_gene: TRBV5-1
j_gene: TRBJ1-2
d_gene: TRBD1
abundance: -
CDR3aa: CASSTNTGEVYGYTF
CDR3nt: TGCGCCAGCAGCACTAATACAGGGGAAGTCTATGGCTACACCTTC

v_gene: TRBV6-5
j_gene: TRBJ1-2
d_gene: -
abundance: few
CDR3aa: CASSYEGTGNYGYTF
CDR3nt: TGTGCCAGCAGTTACGAAGGGACCGGGAACTATGGCTACACCTTC

v_gene: TRBV10-3
j_gene: TRBJ1-1
d_gene: -
abundance: once
CDR3aa: CAIRGLGGTEAFF
CDR3nt: TGTGCCATCAGGGGGCTTGGAGGAACTGAAGCTTTCTTT

v_gene: TRBV18
j_gene: TRBJ1-1
d_gene: -
abundance: -
CDR3aa: CASSPPPGRTEAFF
CDR3nt: TGTGCCAGCTCACCACCTCCAGGGCGGACTGAAGCTTTCTTT

v_gene: TRBV7-9
j_gene: TRBJ2-1
d_gene: TRBD2
abundance: -
CDR3aa: CAGTSGRAGENEQFF
CDR3nt: TGTGCCGGGACTAGCGGGAGGGCCGGGGAGAATGAGCAGTTCTTC

v_gene: TRBV5-1
j_gene: TRBJ1-2
d_gene: TRBD1
abundance: once
CDR3aa: CASSPGQGRHGYTF
CDR3nt: TGCGCCAGCAGCCCGGGACAGGGAAGGCATGGCTACACCTTC

v_gene: TRBV18
j_gene: TRBJ2-7
d_gene: TRBD1
abundance: -
CDR3aa: CASSSPGQPSYEQYF
CDR3nt: TGTGCCAGCTCATCTCCGGGACAGCCATCCTACGAGCAGTACTTC

v_gene: TRBV5-1
j_gene: TRBJ1-2
d_gene: TRBD1
abundance: once
CDR3aa: CASSPGGDYGYTF
CDR3nt: TGCGCCAGCAGTCCAGGGGGAGACTATGGCTACACCTTC

v_gene: TRBV6-5
j_gene: TRBJ2-1
d_gene: -
abundance: -
CDR3aa: CASSYSNIYNEQFF
CDR3nt: TGTGCCAGCAGTTACTCGAATATCTACAATGAGCAGTTCTTC

v_gene: TRBV11-2
j_gene: TRBJ2-2
d_gene: -
abundance: -
CDR3aa: CASSLVMAAGELFF
CDR3nt: TGTGCCAGCAGCTTAGTTATGGCAGCCGGGGAGCTGTTTTTT

v_gene: TRBV30
j_gene: TRBJ2-7
d_gene: TRBD1
abundance: -
CDR3aa: CAWSTRQGRMDEQYF
CDR3nt: TGTGCCTGGAGTACAAGACAGGGAAGGATGGACGAGCAGTACTTC

v_gene: TRBV10-1
j_gene: TRBJ2-3
d_gene: -
abundance: -
CDR3aa: CASSGAAIAQYF
CDR3nt: TGCGCCAGCAGTGGGGCCGCAATTGCGCAGTATTTT

v_gene: TRBV11-2
j_gene: TRBJ2-3
d_gene: TRBD1
abundance: few
CDR3aa: CASSLAQGAADTQYF
CDR3nt: TGTGCCAGCAGCTTAGCGCAGGGGGCGGCAGATACGCAGTATTTT

v_gene: TRBV28
j_gene: TRBJ1-6
d_gene: -
abundance: -
CDR3aa: CASNPTGTRSPLHF
CDR3nt: TGTGCCAGCAACCCCACAGGGACGAGGTCACCCCTCCACTTT

v_gene: TRBV5-4
j_gene: TRBJ2-5
d_gene: TRBD1
abundance: -
CDR3aa: CASSGSYRGGVETQYF
CDR3nt: TGTGCCAGCAGCGGGAGCTACAGGGGTGGGGTGGAGACCCAGTACTTC

v_gene: TRBV12-5
j_gene: TRBJ2-1
d_gene: -
abundance: -
CDR3aa: CASGWGWPQFF
CDR3nt: TGTGCTAGTGGCTGGGGGTGGCCGCAGTTCTTC

v_gene: TRBV18
j_gene: TRBJ2-1
d_gene: -
abundance: few
CDR3aa: CASSPLRNEQFF
CDR3nt: TGTGCCAGCTCACCATTGAGAAATGAGCAGTTCTTC

v_gene: TRBV5-4
j_gene: TRBJ1-4
d_gene: -
abundance: -
CDR3aa: CASSLGTATNEKLFF
CDR3nt: TGTGCCAGCAGCTTGGGGACAGCAACTAATGAAAAACTGTTTTTT

v_gene: TRBV10-3
j_gene: TRBJ2-7
d_gene: TRBD2
abundance: -
CDR3aa: CAISPSGRLSYEQYF
CDR3nt: TGTGCCATCAGTCCTAGCGGGAGGCTCTCCTACGAGCAGTACTTC

v_gene: TRBV5-4
j_gene: TRBJ2-3
d_gene: -
abundance: -
CDR3aa: CASSLAGTVVTDTQYF
CDR3nt: TGTGCCAGCAGCTTGGCCGGGACCGTAGTCACAGATACGCAGTATTTT

v_gene: TRBV7-9
j_gene: TRBJ2-1
d_gene: -
abundance: -
CDR3aa: CASSLTGTYNEQFF
CDR3nt: TGTGCCAGCAGCTTAACGGGAACCTACAATGAGCAGTTCTTC

v_gene: TRBV18
j_gene: TRBJ2-1
d_gene: TRBD1
abundance: -
CDR3aa: CASPPAGTGVYNEQFF
CDR3nt: TGTGCCAGCCCCCCCGCCGGGACAGGGGTCTACAATGAGCAGTTCTTC

v_gene: TRBV2
j_gene: TRBJ2-1
d_gene: -
abundance: -
CDR3aa: CASSGTSRNNEQFF
CDR3nt: TGTGCCAGCAGTGGAACTAGCAGAAACAATGAGCAGTTCTTC

v_gene: TRBV10-3
j_gene: TRBJ2-6
d_gene: -
abundance: -
CDR3aa: CAISEGDGPPGANVLTF
CDR3nt: TGTGCCATCAGTGAGGGGGACGGACCCCCTGGGGCCAACGTCCTGACTTTC

v_gene: TRBV10-1
j_gene: TRBJ1-6
d_gene: TRBD1
abundance: -
CDR3aa: CANQDRGGSPLHF
CDR3nt: TGCGCCAACCAAGACAGGGGGGGATCACCCCTCCACTTT

v_gene: TRBV14
j_gene: TRBJ2-1
d_gene: TRBD1
abundance: -
CDR3aa: CASSPQTGLPYNEQFF
CDR3nt: TGTGCCAGCAGCCCTCAGACAGGGCTACCCTACAATGAGCAGTTCTTC

v_gene: TRBV5-1
j_gene: TRBJ1-2
d_gene: TRBD1
abundance: -
CDR3aa: CASSSLDRVGYTF
CDR3nt: TGCGCCAGCAGCTCACTCGACAGGGTTGGCTACACCTTC

v_gene: TRBV7-9
j_gene: TRBJ2-5
d_gene: -
abundance: -
CDR3aa: CASGETQYF
CDR3nt: TGTGCCAGCGGCGAGACCCAGTACTTC

v_gene: TRBV5-4
j_gene: TRBJ1-1
d_gene: -
abundance: few
CDR3aa: CASSLDGGGTEAFF
CDR3nt: TGTGCCAGCAGCTTGGACGGAGGAGGGACTGAAGCTTTCTTT

v_gene: TRBV25-1
j_gene: TRBJ1-3
d_gene: TRBD1
abundance: -
CDR3aa: CASSKPGQVSGNTIYF
CDR3nt: TGTGCCAGCAGTAAACCGGGACAGGTCTCTGGAAACACCATATATTTT

v_gene: TRBV18
j_gene: TRBJ1-5
d_gene: TRBD1
abundance: -
CDR3aa: CASSLSGTGVQPQHF
CDR3nt: TGTGCCAGCTCACTCTCCGGGACAGGGGTTCAGCCCCAGCATTTT

v_gene: TRBV30
j_gene: TRBJ1-2
d_gene: -
abundance: -
CDR3aa: CAWSVRGRYGYTF
CDR3nt: TGTGCCTGGAGTGTTCGGGGACGGTATGGCTACACCTTC

v_gene: TRBV7-8
j_gene: TRBJ2-1
d_gene: TRBD2
abundance: few
CDR3aa: CASSTSWLAGGLANEQFF
CDR3nt: TGTGCCAGCAGCACGAGCTGGCTAGCGGGAGGGCTTGCGAATGAGCAGTTCTTC

v_gene: TRBV18
j_gene: TRBJ1-4
d_gene: TRBD1
abundance: -
CDR3aa: CASSPGTGGAGEKLFF
CDR3nt: TGTGCCAGCTCACCAGGGACAGGGGGAGCGGGTGAAAAACTGTTTTTT

v_gene: TRBV6-1
j_gene: TRBJ2-2
d_gene: -
abundance: -
CDR3aa: CASDISRELFF
CDR3nt: TGTGCCAGCGATATAAGCCGGGAGCTGTTTTTT

v_gene: TRBV28
j_gene: TRBJ2-7
d_gene: -
abundance: -
CDR3aa: CASSLYASASYEQYF
CDR3nt: TGTGCCAGCAGTTTATATGCGTCCGCCTCCTACGAGCAGTACTTC

v_gene: TRBV2
j_gene: TRBJ2-7
d_gene: TRBD2
abundance: -
CDR3aa: CASTKGLAGGSSYEQYF
CDR3nt: TGTGCCAGCACCAAGGGACTAGCGGGAGGGAGCTCCTACGAGCAGTACTTC

v_gene: TRBV7-9
j_gene: TRBJ2-2
d_gene: TRBD1
abundance: -
CDR3aa: CASSLGTGNTGELFF
CDR3nt: TGTGCCAGCAGCTTAGGGACAGGGAACACCGGGGAGCTGTTTTTT

v_gene: TRBV4-2
j_gene: TRBJ2-3
d_gene: TRBD1
abundance: -
CDR3aa: CASSWGTAASTDTQYF
CDR3nt: TGTGCCAGCAGCTGGGGGACAGCCGCTAGCACAGATACGCAGTATTTT